These T cell receptor beta chains were read from a single sample in a study of shared clonotypes between healthy human individuals. Sequencing used immunoSEQ multiplex PCR; TCRdb keeps in-frame clones, though not all of them. The table lists hundreds of thousands of clones, approximately 92% of them singletons. The sequenced sample was naive CD8+ T cells sorted from blood. Receptor source: a man younger than 40 in good health. The CDR3 runs from the conserved cysteine through the conserved F or W. D genes are given only for firm matches. Rows may omit the clone size; those that give it use once, few, many or a size class.

j_gene: TRBJ2-6; d_gene: -; v_gene: TRBV5-1; abundance: once; CDR3nt: TGCGCCAGCAGCTTGAGGGGCTCTGGGGCCAACGTCCTGACTTTC; CDR3aa: CASSLRGSGANVLTF
j_gene: TRBJ2-2; d_gene: TRBD1; v_gene: TRBV5-1; abundance: -; CDR3nt: TGCGCCAGCAAACGGACCAGGGGAGGACAGGGGAACACCGGGGAGCTGTTTTTT; CDR3aa: CASKRTRGGQGNTGELFF
j_gene: TRBJ1-1; d_gene: -; v_gene: TRBV7-9; abundance: -; CDR3nt: TGTGCCAGCAGCTCTGGACAGCCCCACGGCACTGAAGCTTTCTTT; CDR3aa: CASSSGQPHGTEAFF
j_gene: TRBJ2-5; d_gene: -; v_gene: TRBV7-2; abundance: -; CDR3nt: TGTGCCAGCAGCTTAGGGGCGGGCGGTGGGCCGACCCAGTACTTC; CDR3aa: CASSLGAGGGPTQYF
j_gene: TRBJ2-7; d_gene: -; v_gene: TRBV29-1; abundance: -; CDR3nt: TGCAGCGTTGAAGCAGGGGCCTACGAGCAGTACTTC; CDR3aa: CSVEAGAYEQYF
j_gene: TRBJ2-5; d_gene: TRBD1; v_gene: TRBV7-2; abundance: -; CDR3nt: TGTGCCAGCAGCTTAGTTTTCCAGGGGGCCGGAGAGACCCAGTACTTC; CDR3aa: CASSLVFQGAGETQYF
j_gene: TRBJ2-4; d_gene: TRBD2; v_gene: TRBV5-1; abundance: -; CDR3nt: TGCGCCAGCAGCCCGGAACTAGCGGGAGTTACCGGCATAGCCAAAAACATTCAGTACTTC; CDR3aa: CASSPELAGVTGIAKNIQYF
j_gene: TRBJ2-1; d_gene: -; v_gene: TRBV28; abundance: -; CDR3nt: TGTGCCAGCAGTTTACAGGTTTACAATGAGCAGTTCTTC; CDR3aa: CASSLQVYNEQFF
j_gene: TRBJ1-2; d_gene: -; v_gene: TRBV6-5; abundance: few; CDR3nt: TGTGCCAGCAGCATGACAGCCCGAATGGGTGGCTACACCTTC; CDR3aa: CASSMTARMGGYTF
j_gene: TRBJ1-2; d_gene: TRBD1; v_gene: TRBV29-1; abundance: -; CDR3nt: TGCAGCGTTGAATCGACAGGGAACTATGGCTACACCTTC; CDR3aa: CSVESTGNYGYTF
j_gene: TRBJ1-2; d_gene: -; v_gene: TRBV7-9; abundance: -; CDR3nt: TGTGCCAGCACGGTGGACATTGATTATGGCTACACCTTC; CDR3aa: CASTVDIDYGYTF